The rows below give T cell receptor beta chains drawn from one sample of a study of T cells after yellow fever vaccination. TCRdb independently ran MiXCR on the 5' RACE reads; one entry per CDR3 protein. The sample shows 450,000 to 600,000 distinct CDR3 sequences, roughly 13% of them seen only once. The specimen comprised PBMCs, sampled on the day of the yellow fever booster vaccination. The receptors here all came from a man under 40 who received the YFV17D yellow fever vaccine. CDR3s include the opening cysteine and the closing phenylalanine or tryptophan. The D gene is left open where the match is weak. Clone size is not always given. Where it is, it says once, few, many or a class for expanded clones.

CDR3aa	CDR3nt	j_gene	abundance	v_gene	d_gene
CASSLEWTSGSNEQFF	TGTGCCAGCAGCTTGGAGTGGACTAGCGGGAGCAATGAGCAGTTCTTC	TRBJ2-1	.	TRBV5-4	TRBD2
CASSQISLKTSAKNIQYF	TGCGCCAGCAGTCAAATCTCCCTAAAGACATCAGCCAAAAACATTCAGTACTTC	TRBJ2-4	.	TRBV23-1	.
CASSPLLLGKYEQYF	TGTGCCAGCAGTCCCTTATTGTTAGGAAAGTACGAGCAGTACTTC	TRBJ2-7	few	TRBV12-3/TRBV12-4	.
CASSFGGSTYNEQFF	TGTGCCAGCAGCTTCGGAGGCTCAACCTACAATGAGCAGTTCTTC	TRBJ2-1	.	TRBV5-5	.
CASSISTLPTDTQYF	TGTGCCAGCAGTATAAGTACGCTTCCTACAGATACGCAGTATTTT	TRBJ2-3	.	TRBV28	.
CASSSSPPEPRAKNIQYF	TGTGCCAGCAGCTCTTCCCCACCAGAACCTCGCGCCAAAAACATTCAGTACTTC	TRBJ2-4	.	TRBV11-2	.
CASTKIQRERLEQFF	TGTGCCAGCACTAAGATCCAGCGGGAGCGTCTTGAGCAGTTCTTC	TRBJ2-1	.	TRBV2	TRBD2
CASSTTLLNEQFF	TGTGCCAGCAGCACAACCCTCCTGAATGAGCAGTTCTTC	TRBJ2-1	few	TRBV7-3	.
CASSHTSGDTDTQYF	TGTGCCAGCAGTCATACCTCAGGAGACACAGATACGCAGTATTTT	TRBJ2-3	few	TRBV7-2	.
CSVAPNLRFTDTQYF	TGCAGCGTTGCCCCAAACTTACGGTTCACAGATACGCAGTATTTT	TRBJ2-3	many	TRBV29-1	.
CASSFKQGYNPGELFF	TGCGCCAGCAGCTTTAAACAGGGTTATAATCCCGGGGAGCTGTTTTTT	TRBJ2-2	.	TRBV5-1	.
CASSGTGATGELFF	TGTGCCAGCAGCGGGACGGGAGCCACCGGGGAGCTGTTTTTT	TRBJ2-2	few	TRBV7-8	.